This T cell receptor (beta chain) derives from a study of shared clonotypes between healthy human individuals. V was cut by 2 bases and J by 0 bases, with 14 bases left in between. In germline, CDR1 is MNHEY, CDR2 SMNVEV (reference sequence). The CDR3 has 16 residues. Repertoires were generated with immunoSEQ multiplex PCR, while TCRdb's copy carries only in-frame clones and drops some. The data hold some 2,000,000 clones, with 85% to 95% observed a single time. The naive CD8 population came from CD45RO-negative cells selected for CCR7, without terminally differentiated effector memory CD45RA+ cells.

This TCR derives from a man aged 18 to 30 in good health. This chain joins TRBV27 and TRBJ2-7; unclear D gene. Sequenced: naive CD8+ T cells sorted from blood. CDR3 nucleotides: TGTGCCAGCAGTTTAAACCCTGACGGAAGCTCCTACGAGCAGTACTTC. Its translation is CASSLNPDGSSYEQYF.